One sample yielded the 23 T cell receptor beta chains listed below, sequenced in a study of T-cell memory formation after mild COVID-19. TCRdb reprocessed the 5' RACE reads via MiXCR and lists one record per CDR3 protein. The table shows about 430,000 distinct CDR3 sequences, with more than 20% occurring only once. Sequencing used PBMCs or a T cell subset sorted from them (not recorded which). The origin of the receptors is an adult woman who had mild COVID-19 (a few samples of this study predate the infection). Cell type and time point are not known.

This clonotype appeared a few times. This chain links TRBV7-9 with TRBJ2-7; TRBD1 matches 8 bases. The V gene's germline CDR1 is SEHNR and CDR2 FQNEAQ (reference sequence). With 10 bases clipped from V and 6 bases from J, the junction kept 8 bases outside the gene matches. The CDR3 sequence is 12 residues long. CDR3 sequence: CAIPQGEFEQYF. CDR3 in DNA: TGTGCCATCCCACAGGGGGAGTTCGAGCAGTACTTC.

This clonotype occurred a few times. This chain connects TRBV7-8 to TRBJ2-1, with 10 positions matching TRBD2. The CDR3 sequence is 17 residues long. Per germline, CDR1 SGHVS and CDR2 FQNEAQ. The junction had 9 bases not matched to a gene; V was cut back by 5 bases and J by 2 bases. The CDR3 nucleotides read TGTGCCAGCAGCCCTTTAGCGGGAGGTCTCCCCTACAATGAGCAGTTCTTC. Translation: CASSPLAGGLPYNEQFF.

A few counts support this clonotype. V usage is TRBV5-1 and J usage is TRBJ1-6; TRBD1 matches 9 bases. CDR3 length: 17 amino acids. Trimming removed 4 bases from V and 4 bases from J; junction bases left unmatched: 9. Germline values: CDR1 SGHRS, CDR2 YFSETQ. CDR3 nucleotides: TGCGCCAGCAGCCTTATCGCCGGGACAGGGTATAATTCACCCCTCCACTTT. It is translated as CASSLIAGTGYNSPLHF. The full variable domain, completed using reference TRBV5-1 and TRBJ1-6, is KAGVTQTPRYLIKTRGQQVTLSCSPISGHRSVSWYQQTPGQGLQFLFEYFSETQRNKGNFPGRFSGRQFSNSRSEMNVSTLELGDSALYLCASSLIAGTGYNSPLHFGNGTRLTVT.

This clonotype was counted ten times or more. The rearrangement joins TRBV2 to TRBJ2-7; the D gene could be TRBD1 or TRBD2 (5 bases each). Germline assignment: CDR1 SNHLY and CDR2 FYNNEI. V was trimmed by 4 bases and J by 4 bases, leaving 14 bases between them. The CDR3 contains 14 residues. The CDR3 coding sequence is TGTGCCAGCAGTGGGGGGAAAAGTGGGTACGAGCAGTACTTC. Residues: CASSGGKSGYEQYF.

This chain links TRBV5-6 with TRBJ1-1; D is unclear. V was clipped by 0 bases and J by 0 bases, with 6 bases between them. Germline values: CDR1 SGHDT, CDR2 YYEEEE. The CDR3 length is 14 residues. The DNA for the CDR3 is TGTGCCAGCAGCTTGGAGTTCATGAACACTGAAGCTTTCTTT. It specifies CASSLEFMNTEAFF.

This chain joins TRBV9 and TRBJ2-1; TRBD2 agrees at 14 bases. This CDR3 contains 16 residues. CDR1 and CDR2 from the germline V gene are SGDLS and YYNGEE. Losses at the gene ends were 0 bases for V and 8 bases for J; bases not matched to a gene: 4. The CDR3 nucleotides are TGTGCCAGCAGCGTAGCCGGGACTAGCGGGAGCCATGAGCAGTTCTTC. Translated, it gives CASSVAGTSGSHEQFF.

The chain combines TRBV4-3 with TRBJ2-1; 7 nucleotides match TRBD2. The V segment lost 1 base and the J segment 8 bases; nucleotides outside the gene matches: 14. Germline CDR1 reads LGHNA; CDR2 reads YSLEER. The length of the CDR3 is 17 residues. The CDR3 reads CASSQASVWRESYEQFF. The CDR3 DNA reads as TGCGCCAGCAGCCAAGCTAGTGTGTGGCGGGAGAGCTATGAGCAGTTCTTC.

A few counts support this clonotype. CDR3 sequence: CASSFQVRDEQYF. In DNA form, the CDR3 reads TGTGCCAGCAGCTTCCAGGTTCGGGACGAGCAGTACTTC. The chain combines TRBV7-8 with TRBJ2-7; D is uncertain. This CDR3 is 13 amino acids long. Trimming left V 3 bases short and J 5 bases short, with 11 bases between. Looked up from germline, CDR1 is SGHVS and CDR2 is FQNEAQ.

This clonotype was recorded only once. This sequence joins TRBV20-1 and TRBJ1-5; unclear D gene. The CDR3 has 15 amino acids. V was cut by 1 base and J by 3 bases, with 13 bases left in between. CDR1 and CDR2 from the germline V gene are DFQATT and SNEGSKA (reference sequence). CDR3 in DNA: TGCAGTGCTAGAGTCCCCTTCGGCCTCAATCAGCCCCAGCATTTT. Amino acid sequence: CSARVPFGLNQPQHF.

This clonotype was counted between two and nine times. The V gene is TRBV7-9, the J gene TRBJ2-2; no reliable D call. The CDR3 spans 13 residues. V lost 5 bases and J lost 0, with 4 bases in between. The germline V gene has CDR1 SEHNR and CDR2 FQNEAQ (reference sequence). The CDR3: CASSGANTGELFF. CDR3 nucleotide sequence: TGTGCCAGCAGCGGGGCGAACACCGGGGAGCTGTTTTTT.

The V and J genes are TRBV7-9 and TRBJ2-5, with D perhaps matching TRBD2 (7 bases). Trimming removed 1 base at V and 5 bases at J, with 14 bases between. This CDR3 spans 15 amino acids. Germline CDR1 is SEHNR and CDR2 is FQNEAQ (reference sequence). The CDR3 spells CASSLVGGGAETQYF. The CDR3 nucleotides read TGTGCCAGCAGCTTAGTAGGGGGGGGCGCGGAGACCCAGTACTTC.

V gene TRBV21-1 combines with J gene TRBJ2-1; the table assigns TRBD2, which was not confirmed against the DNA. TRBV21-1 is a pseudogene locus. This CDR3 is 17 amino acids long. For the CDR3, the DNA is TGTGCCAGCAGCAAAAGTGGGGCTAGCGGGGTTTCAAATGAGCAGTTCTTC. Protein sequence: CASSKSGASGVSNEQFF.

Only a few counts were recorded for this clonotype. This chain links TRBV30 with TRBJ1-5; D is unresolved. Trimming cost V 2 bases and J 3 bases, with 8 bases left between them. Germline values: CDR1 GTSNPN, CDR2 SVGIG (reference sequence). The CDR3 is made up of 13 amino acids. CDR3 amino acids: CAWSIAVNQPQHF. The CDR3 DNA sequence: TGTGCCTGGAGTATCGCAGTCAATCAGCCCCAGCATTTT.

Comments on this clonotype: An end of the junction does not agree with germline; a read error may underlie this. This chain connects TRBV6-5 to TRBJ1-1, with D hard to call. Germline assignment: CDR1 MNHEY and CDR2 SVGAGI. The CDR3 has 12 amino acids. In DNA form, the CDR3 reads TGTGCGAGCAGTCGGATAGGCACTGAAGCTTTCTTT. Its translation: CASSRIGTEAFF.

For the CDR3, the DNA is TGTGCCAGCAGCCAGGGGATCGGGACTAGCGGGAGTTGGGAGCAGTACTTC. Translating gives CASSQGIGTSGSWEQYF. This chain joins TRBV14 and TRBJ2-7, with 14 bases lining up with TRBD2. Germline V gene data show CDR1 as SGHDN and CDR2 as FVKESK. J was trimmed by 7 bases and V by 3 bases; bases with no gene match: 11. This CDR3 has 17 residues.

CDR3 residues: CASSQGTSGLDTQYF. The DNA for the CDR3 is TGTGCCAGCAGCCAAGGGACTAGCGGGCTAGATACGCAGTATTTT. V usage is TRBV3-1 and J usage is TRBJ2-3, with 11 bases that match TRBD2. This CDR3 contains 15 residues. Germline trimming cut 1 base from V and 5 bases from J; bases unmatched to any gene: 2. From germline, CDR1 is LGHDT and CDR2 YNNKEL (reference sequence).

The gene calls are TRBV5-1 and TRBJ1-2; D not resolved. Germline loops: CDR1 SGHRS, CDR2 YFSETQ. The ends were cut back, 0 bases at V and 1 base at J, with 19 bases in the middle. The CDR3 has 18 amino acids. This CDR3 reads CASSLGKGYSGVNYGYTF. In nucleotides, the CDR3 is TGCGCCAGCAGCTTGGGGAAAGGGTATTCCGGCGTTAACTATGGCTACACCTTC.

The sample holds many counts of this clonotype. The chain carries TRBV20-1 and TRBJ2-5, with TRBD1 identical over 8 bases. Germline V gene lookup returns CDR1 DFQATT and CDR2 SNEGSKA (reference sequence). V shed 3 bases and J 4 bases; nucleotides not matched to a gene: 7. CDR3 length: 14 amino acids. The CDR3 sequence: CSARTGEVRETQYF. For the CDR3, the DNA is TGCAGTGCTAGGACAGGGGAGGTGCGAGAGACCCAGTACTTC.

The chain uses TRBV6-1 and TRBJ1-4; TRBD1 might be the D (5 bases). The germline CDR1 and CDR2 sequences are MNHNS and SASEGT. CDR3 length equals 14 residues. The germline V and J ends were trimmed by 7 bases and 0 bases, with 9 bases remaining between them. CDR3 DNA: TGTGCCAGCAACGACAGAGCAACTAATGAAAAACTGTTTTTT. The encoded protein is CASNDRATNEKLFF.

This clonotype was seen more than once but under ten times. The chain carries TRBV27 and TRBJ1-3; D may be TRBD1 (6 bases). CDR1 and CDR2 (germline): MNHEY, SMNVEV (reference sequence). V lost 3 bases and J lost 1, with 10 bases in between. CDR3 length: 15 residues. The chain's CDR3 is CASSFEGGSGNTIYF. As DNA, the CDR3 is TGTGCCAGCAGTTTTGAGGGGGGGTCTGGAAACACCATATATTTT.

CDR3 bases: TGCAGTGCTAGATATGTAGGGAAAGGGAACACTGAAGCTTTCTTT. It translates to CSARYVGKGNTEAFF. J is TRBJ1-1 and V is TRBV20-1; D unclear. The CDR3 length is 15 residues. CDR1 DFQATT and CDR2 SNEGSKA come from the germline V gene (reference sequence). The V end was cut by 2 bases, the J end by 1 base, with 14 bases between.

The rearrangement joins TRBV5-5 to TRBJ2-7; no clear D gene. Germline V lookup: CDR1 SGHKS, CDR2 YYEKEE (reference sequence). V was trimmed by 0 bases and J by 7 bases, leaving 11 bases between them. The CDR3 spans 13 residues. CDR3 nucleotide sequence: TGTGCCAGCAGCTTGGATCTGGCTTGGGAGCAGTACTTC. This translates into CASSLDLAWEQYF. The full variable domain, in which reference TRBV5-5 and TRBJ2-7 provide the parts outside the CDR3, is DAGVTQSPTHLIKTRGQQVTLRCSPISGHKSVSWYQQVLGQGPQFIFQYYEKEERGRGNFPDRFSARQFPNYSSELNVNALLLGDSALYLCASSLDLAWEQYFGPGTRLTVT.

The gene calls are TRBV5-5 and TRBJ1-1; perhaps TRBD1 as D (5 bases). Germline CDR1 reads SGHKS; CDR2 reads YYEKEE (reference sequence). The CDR3 runs to 14 residues. Trimming cost V 3 bases and J 0 bases, with 9 bases left between them. In nucleotides, the CDR3 is TGTGCCAGCAGCTCAGGGTGGGTGAACACTGAAGCTTTCTTT. The encoded protein is CASSSGWVNTEAFF.